Included here is one TCR beta chain sequence, with context. Losses at the gene ends were 2 bases for V and 3 bases for J; bases not matched to a gene: 4. Germline loops: CDR1 MGHDK, CDR2 SYGVNS. The CDR3 length is 15 residues. The data were obtained in a study of blood T cell repertoires in COVID-19. About the study: Donors in the United States, Italy and Spain gave samples during acute or convalescent COVID-19. PBMCs, B-cell-depleted T cells, or T cells provided the cDNA or gDNA that made up the material.

The data were produced by immunoSEQ multiplex PCR, yet TCRdb's version contains in-frame clones alone and is incomplete. The table has 15,000 to 20,000 clones, approximately 90% seen once. Specimen: peripheral blood. The sequence was obtained from a human donor in a cohort sampled during active COVID-19. The V call is TRBV25-1, the J call TRBJ1-3, with 7 nucleotides matching TRBD1. As DNA, the CDR3 is TGTGCCAGCAGTGAAGGGAGACAGGGTGGAAACACCATATATTTT. Its protein product is CASSEGRQGGNTIYF.